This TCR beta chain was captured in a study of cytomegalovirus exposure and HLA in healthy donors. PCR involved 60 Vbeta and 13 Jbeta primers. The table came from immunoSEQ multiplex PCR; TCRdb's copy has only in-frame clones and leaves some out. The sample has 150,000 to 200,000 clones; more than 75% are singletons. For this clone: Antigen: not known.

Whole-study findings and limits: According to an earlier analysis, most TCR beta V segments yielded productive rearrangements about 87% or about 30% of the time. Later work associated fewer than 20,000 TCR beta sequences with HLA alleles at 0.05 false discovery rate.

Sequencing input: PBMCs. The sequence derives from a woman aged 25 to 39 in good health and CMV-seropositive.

Here the CDR3 DNA reads TGTGCCAGCAGCTTGGGGTTTTCGGACAGCCTTTCTTTTTATGGCTACACCTTC. The encoded protein is CASSLGFSDSLSFYGYTF. The chain has TRBV5-8 and TRBJ1-2; TRBD1 is a possible D gene (6 bases). This CDR3 spans 18 amino acids. The germline CDR1 and CDR2 sequences are SGHTS and YDEGEE. V gave up 0 bases and J gave up 5 bases, with 23 bases separating them.